This T cell receptor (beta chain) was sequenced for a study of neurological immune-mediated disorders. CDR1 and CDR2 from the germline V gene are DFQATT and SNEGSKA (reference sequence). The CDR3 is made up of 16 amino acids. Trimming took 6 bases from V and 4 from J, leaving 21 bases between them. Individuals who volunteered at a blood bank located in Maryland, USA, made up the group of healthy controls. As for the cDNA, it was generated by 5'RACE with 10-nucleotide random UMIs. TCRdb ran MiXCR on the 5' RACE reads and lists one entry per CDR3 protein. The table lists approximately 30,000 distinct CDR3 sequences, 20% to 25% of them singletons. This clonotype occurred many times.

Sample: PBMCs. The chain carries TRBV20-1 and TRBJ2-2; D may be TRBD1 or TRBD2 (5 bases each). The TCR was taken from a woman aged 60-70 years in good health. The DNA of the CDR3 is TGCAGTGCCCTCGGGGCAGCCGAGTGGGGCACCGGGGAGCTGTTTTTT. Its protein is CSALGAAEWGTGELFF.